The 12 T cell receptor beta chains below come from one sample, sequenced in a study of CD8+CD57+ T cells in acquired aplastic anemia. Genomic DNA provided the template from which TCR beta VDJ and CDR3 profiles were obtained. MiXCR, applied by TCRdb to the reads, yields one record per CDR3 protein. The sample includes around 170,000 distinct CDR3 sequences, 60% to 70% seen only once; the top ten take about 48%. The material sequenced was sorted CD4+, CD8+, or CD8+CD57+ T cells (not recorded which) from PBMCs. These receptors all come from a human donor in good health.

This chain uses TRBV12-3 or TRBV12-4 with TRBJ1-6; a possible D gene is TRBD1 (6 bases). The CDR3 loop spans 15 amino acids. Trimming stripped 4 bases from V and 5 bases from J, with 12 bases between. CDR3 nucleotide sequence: TGTGCCAGCAGTTACACGACAGGAGATAATTCACCCCTCCACTTT. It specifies CASSYTTGDNSPLHF.

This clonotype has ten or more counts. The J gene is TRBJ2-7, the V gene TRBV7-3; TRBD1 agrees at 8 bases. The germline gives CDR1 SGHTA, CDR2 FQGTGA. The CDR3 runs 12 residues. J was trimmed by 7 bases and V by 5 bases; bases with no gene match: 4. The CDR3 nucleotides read TGTGCCAGCAGCGGTACAGGGGGAGAGCAGTACTTC. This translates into CASSGTGGEQYF.

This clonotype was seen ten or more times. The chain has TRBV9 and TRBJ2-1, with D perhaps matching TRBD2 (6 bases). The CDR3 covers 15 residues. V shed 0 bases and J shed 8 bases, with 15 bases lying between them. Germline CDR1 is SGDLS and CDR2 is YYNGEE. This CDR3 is CASSVEEGMWYEQFF. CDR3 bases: TGTGCCAGCAGCGTAGAGGAGGGGATGTGGTATGAGCAGTTCTTC.

The CDR3 sequence is CASSPTGYGYTF. CDR3 nucleotide sequence: TGTGCCAGCTCCCCGACAGGGTATGGCTACACCTTC. The chain combines TRBV12-3 or TRBV12-4 with TRBJ1-2, with 7 bases matching TRBD1. J gave up 5 bases and V 8 bases, and 5 bases lay outside the gene matches. This CDR3 is 12 amino acids long.

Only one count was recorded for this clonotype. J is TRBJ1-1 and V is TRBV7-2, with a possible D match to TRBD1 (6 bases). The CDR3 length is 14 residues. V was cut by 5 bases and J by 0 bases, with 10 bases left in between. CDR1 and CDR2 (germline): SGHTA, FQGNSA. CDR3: CASSTTGMNTEAFF. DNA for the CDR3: TGTGCCAGCAGCACTACAGGGATGAACACTGAAGCTTTCTTT.

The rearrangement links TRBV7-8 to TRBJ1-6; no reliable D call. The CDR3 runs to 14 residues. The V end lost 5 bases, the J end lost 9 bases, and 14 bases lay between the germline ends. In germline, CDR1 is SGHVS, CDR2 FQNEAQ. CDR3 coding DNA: TGTGCCAGCAGCCCGGGGTGGGGTGGTTCACCCCTCCACTTT. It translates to CASSPGWGGSPLHF.

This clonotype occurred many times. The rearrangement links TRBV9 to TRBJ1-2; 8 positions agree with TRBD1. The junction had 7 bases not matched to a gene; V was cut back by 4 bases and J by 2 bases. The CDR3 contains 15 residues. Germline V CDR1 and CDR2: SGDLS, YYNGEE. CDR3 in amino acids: CASSPRTGLNYGYTF. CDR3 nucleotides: TGTGCCAGCAGCCCCCGGACAGGGCTAAACTATGGCTACACCTTC.

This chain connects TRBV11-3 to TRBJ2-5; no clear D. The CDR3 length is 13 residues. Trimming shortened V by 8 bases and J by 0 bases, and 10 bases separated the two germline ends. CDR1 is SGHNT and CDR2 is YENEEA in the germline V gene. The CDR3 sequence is CASRKLYQETQYF. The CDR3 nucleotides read TGTGCCAGCCGAAAACTGTACCAAGAGACCCAGTACTTC.

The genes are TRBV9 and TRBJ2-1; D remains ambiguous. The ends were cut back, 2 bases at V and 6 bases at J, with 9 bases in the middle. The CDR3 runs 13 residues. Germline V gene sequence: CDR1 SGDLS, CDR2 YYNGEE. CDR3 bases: TGTGCCAGCAGCGTCTCTCCGGGCAATGAGCAGTTCTTC. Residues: CASSVSPGNEQFF.

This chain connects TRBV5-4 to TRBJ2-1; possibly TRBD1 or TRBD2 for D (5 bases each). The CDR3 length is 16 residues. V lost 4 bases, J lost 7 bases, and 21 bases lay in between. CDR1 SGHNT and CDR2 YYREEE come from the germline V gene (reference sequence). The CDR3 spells CASSPGGGPKSNEQFF. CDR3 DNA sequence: TGTGCCAGCAGCCCCGGTGGGGGACCCAAATCGAATGAGCAGTTCTTC.

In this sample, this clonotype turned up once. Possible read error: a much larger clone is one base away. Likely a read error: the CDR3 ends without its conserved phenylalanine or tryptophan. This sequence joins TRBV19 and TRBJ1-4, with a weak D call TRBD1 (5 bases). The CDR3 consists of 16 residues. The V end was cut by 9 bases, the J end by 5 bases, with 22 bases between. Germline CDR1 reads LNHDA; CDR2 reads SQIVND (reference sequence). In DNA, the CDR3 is TGTGCCAGGACCGTCAAAAGGGACGGCGGGAATGAAAAACTGTTTTTG. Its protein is CARTVKRDGGNEKLFL.

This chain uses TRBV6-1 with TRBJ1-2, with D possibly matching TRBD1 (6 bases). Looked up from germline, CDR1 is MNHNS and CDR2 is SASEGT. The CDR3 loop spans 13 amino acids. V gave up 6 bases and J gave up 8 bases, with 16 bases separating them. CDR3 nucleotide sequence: TGTGCCAGCAGGACCCCGGCAGGGGTAGGCTACACCTTC. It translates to CASRTPAGVGYTF.